This T cell receptor (beta chain) was sequenced for a study of T cell clonality in common variable immunodeficiency (dated by TCRdb to about 2015). Overall study results and their limits: TCRbeta clonality was higher in CVID subjects than in healthy controls (t-test p = 0.018), and the increase was most characteristic of about a third of subjects. According to the authors, finding the cause of the higher clonality in CVID would require sequencing the repertoires of T cell subpopulations. CVID TCRbeta sequences were reported to have fewer deletions and N-nucleotide insertions and to lack highly modified clones with 13 or more V deletions. Although equal DNA input was used, an average of approximately 74,000 unique sequences per sample was obtained for controls, compared with about 31,547 for CVID samples. Fewer TCRbeta clones were shared among CVID subjects than among healthy controls (p < 0.0001). Differences among patients in the CVID cohort limited the correlations between repertoire features and clinical complications.

CVID samples and control samples contributed equivalent amounts of genomic DNA as sequencing input. For every sample, a 60 bp segment covering the rearranged TCRbeta CDR3 region was amplified and then sequenced. The immunoSEQ assay, a bias-corrected multiplex PCR combined with high-throughput sequencing, was used to amplify TCRbeta. The published analysis was carried out like this. Each unique nucleotide sequence was treated as a clone and annotated with V, D and J genes, copy number and frequency. Sequences were labeled productive if in frame, and non-productive if out of frame or containing stop codons. As previously described, clonality was computed from Shannon's entropy. The predicted amino acid sequences of productive clones were used to derive mean CDR3 Kyte-Doolittle hydropathy. The R hclust function was used to hierarchically cluster scaled V gene usage with Manhattan distance and complete linkage. Sharing of clones by CDR3 amino acid sequence was evaluated by resampling 12 repertoires per group over 100 rounds. The repertoires were searched for 55 to 75 published EBV-specific and a few hundred published CMV-specific TCRbeta sequences. A couple of CVID samples that yielded fewer than 10,000 sequences were excluded from the analysis, so roughly 42 CVID repertoires were retained. This immuneACCESS table, as held by TCRdb, lists in-frame sequences with V and J called but not all clones. Of the missing ones, under half trace to an unresolved V gene in checked studies; the others have no known cause. V, J and clone size are taken as reported in that table, and D and trimming were inferred from the DNA itself. The sample features around 40,000 clones, and none is a singleton. Of the sample, under 6.5% is held by the ten largest clones.

This clone was counted only a few times. Its antigen is unknown. CVID was diagnosed by standard criteria: serum IgG, IgA and/or IgM reduced below normal range, plus specific antibody deficiency. There were some 45 subjects in the CVID group (about 15 female and 30 or so male), ranging in age from about 8 to 64 years, with a mean age of around 40. Both CVID patients and healthy controls were predominantly of Caucasian heritage. At the time of study participation, every CVID subject had been on replacement immunoglobulin therapy for at least one year. At the time of blood collection, no CVID subject was ill or was being treated with immunomodulatory or immunosuppressive medication. Heparinized peripheral whole blood samples of roughly 5 to 8.5 ml were collected from each donor. TCRbeta CDR3 repertoires were sequenced from genomic DNA of adults with common variable immune deficiency (CVID) and healthy adult controls. Diluted blood was density-centrifuged over Hypaque 1077 or Ficoll-Paque to isolate peripheral blood mononuclear cells. Genomic DNA was obtained from unsorted mononuclear cells through either Qiagen column purification or a centrifugation-based method.

This receptor was identified in a human donor with common variable immunodeficiency. The sequencing input was peripheral blood mononuclear cells.

The CDR3 loop reads CASSLDLAGKETQYF. The part of the CDR3 DNA that was read is TGTGCCAGCAGCTTAGATCTAGCGGGAAAAGAGACC. The V gene is TRBV7-8 and the J gene is TRBJ2-5, with 9 bases in between that match TRBD2. The CDR3 is cut off 3 residues early in the read; its end comes from the germline J gene. Unmatched junction bases come to 3, with V trimmed by 1 base and J by 3 bases. Spanning cysteine to phenylalanine, the CDR3 consists of 15 amino acids. Of the CDR3's DNA, 36 bases were read; they are in frame from base 1. CDR1 and CDR2 are read off the germline V gene as SGHVS and FQNEAQ.